This TCR beta chain was documented in a study of T cells after yellow fever vaccination. By 5'RACE template switching, TCR cDNA was produced, with a universal primer site and UMIs added in the process. MiXCR was run by TCRdb on the 5' RACE reads, yielding one entry per CDR3 protein. The sample records several thousand distinct CDR3 sequences, more than 7.5% being singletons. Study-level findings and limits: Almost all vaccine-responding clonotypes were not detected in the sorted memory subsets at the day 0 time point.

The CDR3 loop spans 16 amino acids. V shed 5 bases, J shed 1 base, and the junction held 5 bases outside the gene matches. Germline lookup yields CDR1 SNHLY and CDR2 FYNNEI. This clonotype is termed medium-sized. The sequence was obtained from a man aged 25-45 years who received the YFV17D yellow fever vaccine. This specimen consisted of PBMCs, either bulk or a sorted T-cell subset (CD4+, CD8+, memory, or dextramer-sorted; not recorded which), obtained 15 days after the yellow fever booster vaccination. This sequence joins TRBV2 and TRBJ2-2; 9 bases are shared with TRBD2. CDR3 in DNA: TGTGCCAGCAGTCCGCTAGCGGGGATGAACACCGGGGAGCTGTTTTTT. Its protein is CASSPLAGMNTGELFF.